This T cell receptor (beta chain) comes out of a study of blood T cell repertoires in COVID-19. Seattle-derived patients entered the study during active infection and were followed longitudinally. The V segment lost 1 base and the J segment 1 base; nucleotides outside the gene matches: 1. The length of the CDR3 is 14 residues. The germline CDR1 and CDR2 sequences are SGHDT and YYEEEE. In the original workflow: How many nucleated cells were present was estimated from reference gene primer amplification. The method was immunoSEQ multiplex PCR; TCRdb's version includes in-frame clones alone and lacks a portion of them. D and trimming come from the DNA, and the V and J calls and clone size come from that table. The sample shows about 420,000 clones, 80% to 90% of them seen only once.

V and J are TRBV5-6 and TRBJ2-7, with TRBD2 matching over 8 bases. This TCR derives from a man aged 18 to 30 with COVID-19, enrolled during active disease. The sample consisted of peripheral blood. CDR3 in DNA: TGTGCCAGCAGCTTGACTAGCGGATCCTACGAGCAGTACTTC. Protein: CASSLTSGSYEQYF.